This T cell receptor beta chain derives from a study of blood T cell repertoires in COVID-19. This clone is a singleton in its sample. Looked up from germline, CDR1 is MNHEY and CDR2 is SVGAGI. V lost 3 bases and J lost 4, with 12 bases in between. CDR3 length: 14 residues. Using immunoSEQ multiplex PCR, the repertoire was profiled, and TCRdb retains in-frame clones only, with some absent. The sample consists of about 240,000 clones, 70% to 90% of them appearing once. Sequenced: PBMCs or T cells enriched from blood (not recorded which). This chain joins TRBV6-5 and TRBJ2-5; a possible D gene is TRBD1 (5 bases). This clonotype was sampled from a middle-aged woman with acute COVID-19. The CDR3 here is CASSYMVGAETQYF. The CDR3 DNA reads as TGTGCCAGCAGTTATATGGTAGGGGCAGAGACCCAGTACTTC.